Sequencing of this TCR beta chain was carried out in a study of T cells in Graves' hyperthyroidism and ophthalmopathy. Study observations and caveats: Most expanded thyroid clonotypes above 0.001 recurred in blood. Onset of ophthalmopathy came a median roughly 6.5 months after the model predicted it.

The CDR3 contains 12 residues. Germline V gene sequence: CDR1 KGHSH, CDR2 LQKENI. Regarding this clonotype: As yet, its antigen is unknown. At one end, the junction sequence differs from germline, possibly due to a read error.

Each diagnosis was grounded in clinical symptoms, serum thyroxine and TRAb, thyroid ultrasound, and orbital computed tomography. From approximately 9.3 ml of fresh peripheral blood, PBMCs were isolated. The source material, RNA transcripts, was used to amplify TCR beta CDR3 regions. HTBI primers were used for first-round RT-PCR of the TCR CDR3. One entry per CDR3 protein results from TCRdb running MiXCR on the multiplex PCR reads. The data show hundreds of thousands of distinct CDR3 sequences, with 14% seen just once and roughly 10% held by the top ten. The clonotype originates from a woman aged 18-29 years with Graves' hyperthyroidism. Sequenced material: blood. The chain joins TRBV18 to TRBJ1-1, with D unclear. The CDR3 loop is CTSSPVNTEAFF. In nucleotides, the CDR3 is TGTACCAGCTCACCTGTGAACACTGAAGCTTTCTTT.